These T cell receptor beta chains were read from a single sample in a study of blood T cell repertoires in COVID-19. TCRdb keeps only in-frame clones here, not all; method: immunoSEQ multiplex PCR. This table has some 250,000 clones, roughly 88% appearing once. Sequencing was performed on peripheral blood. These receptors all stem from a human donor in a cohort sampled during active COVID-19. Both conserved end residues are part of each CDR3. D genes are given only for firm matches. Expanded clones are given a class, and other clones once, few, many or no size at all.

TRBV18	.	TRBJ2-7	.	TGTGCCAGCTCCCCCTTCGTCTACGAGCAGTACTTC	CASSPFVYEQYF
TRBV28	.	TRBJ1-5	.	TGTGCCAGCAGAACACAGGGTAGGGGCAATCAGCCCCAGCATTTT	CASRTQGRGNQPQHF
TRBV6-2/TRBV6-3	.	TRBJ1-2	TRBD1	TGTGCCAGCAGTTATCGGACAGGGTACGGTAACTATGGCTACACCTTC	CASSYRTGYGNYGYTF
TRBV7-2	.	TRBJ1-1	.	TGTGCCAGCAGCTTCACAGTCTCTAACACTGAAGCTTTCTTT	CASSFTVSNTEAFF
TRBV19	.	TRBJ2-7	TRBD1	TGTGCCAGTAGTTCGCAGGGGGCCGGGTCCTACGAGCAGTACTTC	CASSSQGAGSYEQYF
TRBV5-6	.	TRBJ1-1	TRBD1	TGTGCCAGCAGCTGGGGGTACAGGACAGGGGCTTTCTTT	CASSWGYRTGAFF
TRBV19	.	TRBJ2-7	TRBD1	TGTGCCAGTAGTATGGGACAGGGGTTCTACGAGCAGTACTTC	CASSMGQGFYEQYF
TRBV19	.	TRBJ1-1	.	TGTGCCAGTAGTATATCCACTCAACGCGGGACTGAAGCTTTCTTT	CASSISTQRGTEAFF
TRBV6-2/TRBV6-3	.	TRBJ2-7	TRBD2	TGTGCCAGCAGTTACTCGGAGACTAGCGGATCTTACGAGCAGTACTTC	CASSYSETSGSYEQYF
TRBV3-1/TRBV3-2	.	TRBJ2-7	TRBD2	TGTGCCAGCCAACCGTCGACTAGCGCCAACGAGCAGTACTTC	CASQPSTSANEQYF
TRBV27	.	TRBJ1-2	.	TGTGCCAGCAGTTTAGCGAGAGGCTATGGCTACACCTTC	CASSLARGYGYTF
TRBV2	.	TRBJ2-1	TRBD2	TGTGCCAGCAGAAAACTAATGGGGGGGGGTTACAATGAGCAGTTCTTC	CASRKLMGGGYNEQFF
TRBV6-5	.	TRBJ2-5	TRBD1	TGTGCCAGCAGTTACAGGGGACAGATGACCCAAGAGACCCAGTACTTC	CASSYRGQMTQETQYF
TRBV25-1	.	TRBJ2-3	.	TGTGCCAGCAGTGAAAAAAGGAGCAAGTCGGGGGCAGATACGCAGTATTTT	CASSEKRSKSGADTQYF
TRBV14	once	TRBJ2-7	.	TGTGCCAGCTCAGACAAAGCCTACGAGCAGTACTTC	CASSDKAYEQYF
TRBV6-2/TRBV6-3	.	TRBJ1-5	.	TGTGCCAGCAGTTCGGGGGGCGGGAGCAATCAGCCCCAGCATTTT	CASSSGGGSNQPQHF
TRBV11-2	.	TRBJ1-4	.	.	CASSLYKPPSGRGEKLFF
TRBV9	.	TRBJ2-7	TRBD2	TGTGCCAGCAGCGTAGCGGGGACTAGCGCTTACGAGCAGTACTTC	CASSVAGTSAYEQYF
TRBV6-6	.	TRBJ1-5	.	TGTGCCAGCAGTCCTGGAGGACGATCACATAGCAATCAGCCCCAGCATTTT	CASSPGGRSHSNQPQHF
TRBV9	few	TRBJ1-5	.	TGTGCCAGCAGCGCAAGGGACACGGCATTACAGCCCCAGCATTTT	CASSARDTALQPQHF
TRBV30	.	TRBJ2-5	TRBD2	TGTGCCTGGAGATACAAAGGACTAGCGGGAGGAGCCCAGTACTTC	CAWRYKGLAGGAQYF
TRBV12-2	.	TRBJ1-5	.	TGTGCAAGTCGCTTAGCGGGGACAGGGGATCAGCCCCAGCATTTT	CASRLAGTGDQPQHF
TRBV28	.	TRBJ1-5	TRBD1	TGTGCCAGCACCCCATTACCGGGACAGCGAAATCAGCCCCAGCATTTT	CASTPLPGQRNQPQHF
TRBV10-3	.	TRBJ1-1	TRBD1	TGTGCCATCAGTGACAGTTTACCGGGACAGATATTTAACACTGAAGCTTTCTTT	CAISDSLPGQIFNTEAFF
TRBV3-1/TRBV3-2	.	TRBJ1-6	.	TGTGCCAGCAGCCTAAGATATACAGCTAATAATTCACCCCTCCACTTT	CASSLRYTANNSPLHF
TRBV11-2	.	TRBJ2-5	TRBD1	TGTGCCAGCAGCTCCCTCAGGGGGAAGGACCAAGAGACCCAGTACTTC	CASSSLRGKDQETQYF
TRBV6-5	.	TRBJ2-3	.	TGTGCCAGTTCCCGGGACTCGCAGGGTACGCAGTATTTT	CASSRDSQGTQYF
TRBV11-2	.	TRBJ1-2	TRBD1	TGTGCCAGCAGCCCAGGGACAGGGAATCCCTCTTTCTATGGCTACACCTTC	CASSPGTGNPSFYGYTF
TRBV28	.	TRBJ1-2	.	TGTGCCAGCAGTTTACAGGGCCCCTATGGCTACACCTTC	CASSLQGPYGYTF
TRBV28	.	TRBJ1-1	.	TGTGCCAGCATCCTTGGGGGGTTGGACACTGAAGCTTTCTTT	CASILGGLDTEAFF
TRBV4-3	.	TRBJ2-2	.	TGCGCCAGCAGCCGAGGACTACACACCGGGGAGCTGTTTTTT	CASSRGLHTGELFF
TRBV11-1	.	TRBJ2-7	.	TGTGCCAGCAGCTTAGAAATCGGGCAGGGAGGCAACGAGCAGTACTTC	CASSLEIGQGGNEQYF
TRBV9	.	TRBJ2-3	.	TGTGCCAGCAGCGCCTACCTAGCGTTCGGCACAGATACGCAGTATTTT	CASSAYLAFGTDTQYF
TRBV5-8	few	TRBJ1-2	.	TGTGCCAGCAGCCTCGTGGGGAGGGAATCTCTTGGCTACACCTTC	CASSLVGRESLGYTF
TRBV27	.	TRBJ1-3	.	TGTGCCAGCAGGCCCTCCGGAGGCCGCTCTGGAAACACCATATATTTT	CASRPSGGRSGNTIYF
TRBV16	few	TRBJ2-7	TRBD2	TGTGCCAGCATATTAGCGGGGGCGCCCTACGAGCAGTACTTC	CASILAGAPYEQYF
TRBV27	.	TRBJ2-7	TRBD2	TGTGCCAGCAGTGCAGGGACTACTGACTACGAGCAGTACTTC	CASSAGTTDYEQYF
TRBV7-2	.	TRBJ2-7	.	TGTGCCAGCAGCTTGCCTAGTTCCTACGAGCAGTACTTC	CASSLPSSYEQYF
TRBV28	.	TRBJ1-6	.	TGTGCCAGCAGACTCCGGGACTCCTATAATTCACCCCTCCACTTT	CASRLRDSYNSPLHF
TRBV27	.	TRBJ2-1	TRBD2	TGTGCCAGCAGCTCTCCCCGGGACTACAAATATCAGCAGTTCTTC	CASSSPRDYKYQQFF
TRBV20-1	.	TRBJ2-7	TRBD2	TGCAGTGCTGGGACTAGCCGCGAGCAGTACTTC	CSAGTSREQYF
TRBV9	.	TRBJ2-7	.	TGTGCCAGCAGCCCCCAAGGACAGCGCTACGAGCAGTACTTC	CASSPQGQRYEQYF